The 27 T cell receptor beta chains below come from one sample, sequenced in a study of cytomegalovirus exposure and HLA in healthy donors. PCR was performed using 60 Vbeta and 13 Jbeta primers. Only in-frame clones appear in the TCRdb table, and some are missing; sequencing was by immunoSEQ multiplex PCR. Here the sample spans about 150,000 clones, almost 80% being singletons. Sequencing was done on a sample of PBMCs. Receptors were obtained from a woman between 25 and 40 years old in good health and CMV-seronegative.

CDR3 loop: CATSKNPFGGGGTDTQYF. For the CDR3, the DNA is TGTGCCACCAGCAAAAACCCGTTTGGCGGAGGCGGCACAGATACGCAGTATTTT. The chain recombines TRBV15 with TRBJ2-3; D is perhaps TRBD2 (5 bases). Germline V gene data show CDR1 as LNHNV and CDR2 as YYDKDF (reference sequence). The CDR3 runs to 18 residues. Trimming took off 4 bases at V and 1 base at J, with 21 bases between the two ends.

CDR3 nucleotide sequence: TGTGCCAGCAGTTTACAGAATAGCAATCAGCCCCAGCATTTT. Translation: CASSLQNSNQPQHF. The chain links TRBV27 to TRBJ1-5; D remains unclear. Trimming stripped 2 bases from V and 0 bases from J, with 5 bases between. Germline V lookup: CDR1 MNHEY, CDR2 SMNVEV (reference sequence). The CDR3 runs 14 residues.

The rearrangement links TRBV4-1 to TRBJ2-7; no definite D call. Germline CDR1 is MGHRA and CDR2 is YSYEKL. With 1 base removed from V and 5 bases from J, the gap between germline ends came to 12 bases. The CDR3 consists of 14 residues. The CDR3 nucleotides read TGCGCCAGCAGCCAAGTAGGTGATGAGGACGAGCAGTACTTC. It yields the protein CASSQVGDEDEQYF.

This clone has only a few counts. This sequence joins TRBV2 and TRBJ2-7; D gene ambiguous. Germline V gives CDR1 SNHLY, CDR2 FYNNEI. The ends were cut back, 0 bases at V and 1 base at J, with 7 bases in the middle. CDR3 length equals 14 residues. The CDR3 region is CASSEASVSYEQYF. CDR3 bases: TGTGCCAGCAGTGAAGCGTCAGTGTCCTACGAGCAGTACTTC.

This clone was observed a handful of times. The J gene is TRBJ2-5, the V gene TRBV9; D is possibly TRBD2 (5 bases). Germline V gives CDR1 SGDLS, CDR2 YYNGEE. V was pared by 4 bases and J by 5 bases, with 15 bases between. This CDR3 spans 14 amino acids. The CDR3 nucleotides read TGTGCCAGCAGCCCCCGCAGGAGGTCGGAGACCCAGTACTTC. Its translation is CASSPRRRSETQYF.

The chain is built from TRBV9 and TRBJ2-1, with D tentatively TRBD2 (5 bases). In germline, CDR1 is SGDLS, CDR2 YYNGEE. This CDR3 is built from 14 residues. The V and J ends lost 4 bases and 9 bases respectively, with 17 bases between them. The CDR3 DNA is TGTGCCAGCAGCCTTCCGGGATTAATGCCTGAGCAGTTCTTC. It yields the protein CASSLPGLMPEQFF.

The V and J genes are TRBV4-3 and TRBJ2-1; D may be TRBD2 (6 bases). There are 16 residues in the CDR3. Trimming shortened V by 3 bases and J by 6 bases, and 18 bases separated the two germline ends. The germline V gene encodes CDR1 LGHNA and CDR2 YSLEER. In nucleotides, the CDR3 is TGCGCCAGCAGCCACCGTACGGCGGGGTTGGGCAATGAGCAGTTCTTC. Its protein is CASSHRTAGLGNEQFF.

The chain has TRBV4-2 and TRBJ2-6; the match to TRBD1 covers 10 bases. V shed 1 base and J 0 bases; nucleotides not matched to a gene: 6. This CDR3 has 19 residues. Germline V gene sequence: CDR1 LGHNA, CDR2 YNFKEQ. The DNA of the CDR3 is TGTGCCAGCAGCCAAGGGTTCAGGACAGGGGGCTCTGGGGCCAACGTCCTGACTTTC. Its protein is CASSQGFRTGGSGANVLTF.

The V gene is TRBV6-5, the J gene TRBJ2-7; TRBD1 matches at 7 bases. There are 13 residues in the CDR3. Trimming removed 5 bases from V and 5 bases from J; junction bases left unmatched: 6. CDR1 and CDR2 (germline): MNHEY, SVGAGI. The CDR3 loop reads CASSPSGGNEQYF. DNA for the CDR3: TGTGCCAGCAGTCCCTCAGGGGGAAACGAGCAGTACTTC.

The CDR3 sequence is CASRTRDTSGYTF. CDR3 nucleotides: TGTGCCAGCAGGACCCGGGACACCAGCGGCTACACCTTC. The chain employs TRBV6-5 and TRBJ1-2, with D perhaps TRBD1 (6 bases). Trimming took 6 bases from V and 8 from J, leaving 16 bases between them. The CDR3 length is 13 residues. CDR1 and CDR2 from the germline V gene are MNHEY and SVGAGI.

This chain's CDR3 is CASSLDGYNQPQHF. In nucleotides, the CDR3 is TGTGCCAGCAGCCTAGACGGATACAATCAGCCCCAGCATTTT. The chain combines TRBV5-6 with TRBJ1-5; D remains ambiguous. Germline-derived CDR1 and CDR2 are SGHDT and YYEEEE. Trimming cost V 4 bases and J 3 bases, with 11 bases left between them. This CDR3 comprises 14 residues.

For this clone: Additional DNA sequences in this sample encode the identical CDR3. CDR3 protein: CASSLTGWTEAFF. DNA for the CDR3: TGCGCCAGCAGCTTGACAGGTTGGACTGAAGCTTTCTTT. The V call is TRBV5-1, the J call TRBJ1-1, with D possibly matching TRBD1 (5 bases). There are 13 residues in the CDR3. Between the trimmed V and J ends, which lost 1 base and 5 bases, there was a span of 9 bases. The germline V gene encodes CDR1 SGHRS and CDR2 YFSETQ.

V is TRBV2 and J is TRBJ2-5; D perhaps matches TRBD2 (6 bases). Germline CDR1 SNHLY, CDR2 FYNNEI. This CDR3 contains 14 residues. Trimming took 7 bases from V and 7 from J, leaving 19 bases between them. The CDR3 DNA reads TGTGCCAGCATGAAAGGTCAGGGAGGTTGGACCCAGTACTTC. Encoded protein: CASMKGQGGWTQYF.

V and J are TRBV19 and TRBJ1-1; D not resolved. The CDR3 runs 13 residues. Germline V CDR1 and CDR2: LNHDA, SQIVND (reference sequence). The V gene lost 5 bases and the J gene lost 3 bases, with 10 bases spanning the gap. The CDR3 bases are TGTGCCAGTAGTCTTTCCGTTGACACTGAAGCTTTCTTT. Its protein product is CASSLSVDTEAFF.

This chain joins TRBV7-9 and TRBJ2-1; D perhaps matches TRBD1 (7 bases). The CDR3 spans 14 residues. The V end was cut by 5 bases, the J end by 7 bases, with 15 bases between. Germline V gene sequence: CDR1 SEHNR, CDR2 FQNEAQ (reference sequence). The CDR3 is CASSPRTGGNEQFF. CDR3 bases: TGTGCCAGCAGCCCGCGGACAGGAGGGAATGAGCAGTTCTTC.

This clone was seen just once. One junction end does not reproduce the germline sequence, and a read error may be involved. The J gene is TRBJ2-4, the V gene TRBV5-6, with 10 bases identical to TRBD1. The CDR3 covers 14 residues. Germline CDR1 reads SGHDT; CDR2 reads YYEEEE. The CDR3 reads CVSSWGQGSDIQYF. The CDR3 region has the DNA TGTGTCAGCAGCTGGGGACAGGGGTCGGACATTCAGTACTTC.

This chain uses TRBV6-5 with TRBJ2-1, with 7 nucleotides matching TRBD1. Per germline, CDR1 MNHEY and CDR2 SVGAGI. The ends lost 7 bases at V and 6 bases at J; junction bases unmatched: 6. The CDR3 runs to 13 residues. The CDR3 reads CASMGEGANEQFF. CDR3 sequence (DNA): TGTGCCAGCATGGGCGAGGGGGCCAATGAGCAGTTCTTC.

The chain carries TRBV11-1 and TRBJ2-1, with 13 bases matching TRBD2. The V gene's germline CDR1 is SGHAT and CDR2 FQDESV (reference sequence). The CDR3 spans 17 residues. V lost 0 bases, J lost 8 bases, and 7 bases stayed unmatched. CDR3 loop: CASSLALTSGGLDEQFF. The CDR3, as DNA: TGTGCCAGCAGCTTAGCCCTGACTAGCGGGGGGCTCGATGAGCAGTTCTTC. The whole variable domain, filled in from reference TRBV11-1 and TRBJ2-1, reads EAEVAQSPRYKITEKSQAVAFWCDPISGHATLYWYRQILGQGPELLVQFQDESVVDDSQLPKDRFSAERLKGVDSTLKIQPAELGDSAMYLCASSLALTSGGLDEQFFGPGTRLTVL.

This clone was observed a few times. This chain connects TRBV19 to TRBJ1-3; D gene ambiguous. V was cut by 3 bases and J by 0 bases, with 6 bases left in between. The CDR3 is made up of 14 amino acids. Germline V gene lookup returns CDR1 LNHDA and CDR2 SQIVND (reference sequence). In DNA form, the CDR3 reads TGTGCCAGTAGTATCCTCGGCTCTGGAAACACCATATATTTT. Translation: CASSILGSGNTIYF.

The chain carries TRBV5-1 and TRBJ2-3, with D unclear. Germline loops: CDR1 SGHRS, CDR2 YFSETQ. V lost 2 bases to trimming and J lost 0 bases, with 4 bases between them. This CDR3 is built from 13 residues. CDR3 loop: CASSLLSTDTQYF. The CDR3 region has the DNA TGCGCCAGCAGCTTACTTAGCACAGATACGCAGTATTTT.

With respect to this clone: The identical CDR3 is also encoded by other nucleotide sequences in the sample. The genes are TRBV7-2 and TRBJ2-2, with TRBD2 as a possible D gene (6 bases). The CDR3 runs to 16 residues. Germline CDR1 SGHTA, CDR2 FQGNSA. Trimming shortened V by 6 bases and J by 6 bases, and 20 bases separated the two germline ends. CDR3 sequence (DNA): TGTGCCAGCAGTAATCCGGGGCCCGGGGGTCCCGGGGAGCTGTTTTTT. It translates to CASSNPGPGGPGELFF.

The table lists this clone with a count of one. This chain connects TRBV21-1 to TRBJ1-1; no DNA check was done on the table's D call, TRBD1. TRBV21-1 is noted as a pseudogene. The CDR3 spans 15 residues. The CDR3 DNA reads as TGTGCCAGCAGCACGCTGGACAGGTTGAACACTGAAGCTTTCTTT. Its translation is CASSTLDRLNTEAFF.

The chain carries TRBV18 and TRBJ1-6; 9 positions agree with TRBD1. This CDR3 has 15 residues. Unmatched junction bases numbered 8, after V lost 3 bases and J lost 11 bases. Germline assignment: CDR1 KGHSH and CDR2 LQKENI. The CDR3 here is CASSPRDREEPPLHF. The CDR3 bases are TGTGCCAGCTCACCCAGGGACAGGGAGGAACCACCCCTCCACTTT. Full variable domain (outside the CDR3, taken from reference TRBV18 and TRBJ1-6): NAGVMQNPRHLVRRRGQEARLRCSPMKGHSHVYWYRQLPEEGLKFMVYLQKENIIDESGMPKERFSAEFPKEGPSILRIQQVVRGDSAAYFCASSPRDREEPPLHFGNGTRLTVT.

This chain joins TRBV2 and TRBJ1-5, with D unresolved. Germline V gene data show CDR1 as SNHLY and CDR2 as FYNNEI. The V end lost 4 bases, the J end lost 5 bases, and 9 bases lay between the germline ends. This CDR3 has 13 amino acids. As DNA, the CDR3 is TGTGCCAGCAGTGCACAAATCCATCAGCCCCAGCATTTT. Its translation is CASSAQIHQPQHF. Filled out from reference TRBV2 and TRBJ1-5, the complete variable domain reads EPEVTQTPSHQVTQMGQEVILRCVPISNHLYFYWYRQILGQKVEFLVSFYNNEISEKSEIFDDQFSVERPDGSNFTLKIRSTKLEDSAMYFCASSAQIHQPQHFGDGTRLSIL.

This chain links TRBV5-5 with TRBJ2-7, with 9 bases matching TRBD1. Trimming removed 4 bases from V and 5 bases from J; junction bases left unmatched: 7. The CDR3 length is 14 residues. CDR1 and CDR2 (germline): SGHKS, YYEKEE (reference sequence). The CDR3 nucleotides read TGTGCCAGCAGCGTTTGGGACAGGGACCACGAGCAGTACTTC. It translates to CASSVWDRDHEQYF.

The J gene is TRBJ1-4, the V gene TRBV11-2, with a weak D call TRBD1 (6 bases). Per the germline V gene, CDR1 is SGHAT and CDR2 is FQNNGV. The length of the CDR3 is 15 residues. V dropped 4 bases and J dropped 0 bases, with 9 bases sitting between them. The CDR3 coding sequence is TGTGCCAGCAGCTCCGGACAGACAACTAATGAAAAACTGTTTTTT. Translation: CASSSGQTTNEKLFF.

The CDR3 bases are TGTGCCAGCAGCTTAGTGTTTGGGACAAAGAACACCGGGGAGCTGTTTTTT. Translated: CASSLVFGTKNTGELFF. The chain carries TRBV7-9 and TRBJ2-2; D may be TRBD1 (6 bases). V was trimmed by 1 base and J by 1 base, leaving 13 bases between them. Germline-derived CDR1 and CDR2 are SEHNR and FQNEAQ (reference sequence). This CDR3 has 17 residues.